This T cell receptor (beta chain) originates from a study of T-cell memory formation after mild COVID-19. The wider study: In these data, TCR clusters were largely donor specific.

The CDR3 extends over 12 amino acids. Germline V lookup: CDR1 MNHEY, CDR2 SVGAGI. V lost 6 bases to trimming and J lost 1 base, with 6 bases between them. This clonotype was detected only a few times. TCRdb re-derived calls from the 5' RACE reads in MiXCR, one entry per CDR3 protein. Found here are around 200,000 distinct CDR3 sequences, about 10% of them singletons; the top ten hold roughly 3.2%. The chain employs TRBV6-5 and TRBJ2-5; D remains unclear. The sample comprised PBMCs or a T cell subset sorted from them (not recorded which). This receptor was taken from a man aged 18 to 30 who had mild COVID-19 (a few samples of this study predate the infection). Cell type and time point are not known. The CDR3 sequence: CASRHSQETQYF. The CDR3 nucleotides are TGTGCCAGCAGGCACAGCCAAGAGACCCAGTACTTC.